This T cell receptor beta chain was observed in a study of Ad26.COV2.S vaccination and SARS-CoV-2 variants. Treatment given: around 19 received Ad26.COV2.S at low or high dose, single or two shots; about 5 received placebo; per-sample allocation not given. The samples were gathered on day 63 after the first injection of vaccine or placebo. The ends were cut back, 4 bases at V and 0 bases at J, with 14 bases in the middle. The CDR3 contains 16 residues. The V gene's germline CDR1 is LNHDA and CDR2 SQIVND (reference sequence). The assay was immunoSEQ multiplex PCR, and TCRdb's table has in-frame clones only and misses some. The table shows about 410,000 clones, with approximately 90% occurring only once.

This rearrangement joins TRBV19 to TRBJ2-3; maybe TRBD2 (6 bases). This TCR was recovered from a person between 18 and 65 years old who received the Ad26.COV2.S COVID-19 vaccine or a placebo. Specimen: peripheral blood, collected in a trial of Ad26.COV2.S vaccine versus placebo. Here the CDR3 reads CASSRLDFASTDTQYF. The CDR3 DNA is TGTGCCAGTAGTAGACTAGATTTTGCTAGCACAGATACGCAGTATTTT.